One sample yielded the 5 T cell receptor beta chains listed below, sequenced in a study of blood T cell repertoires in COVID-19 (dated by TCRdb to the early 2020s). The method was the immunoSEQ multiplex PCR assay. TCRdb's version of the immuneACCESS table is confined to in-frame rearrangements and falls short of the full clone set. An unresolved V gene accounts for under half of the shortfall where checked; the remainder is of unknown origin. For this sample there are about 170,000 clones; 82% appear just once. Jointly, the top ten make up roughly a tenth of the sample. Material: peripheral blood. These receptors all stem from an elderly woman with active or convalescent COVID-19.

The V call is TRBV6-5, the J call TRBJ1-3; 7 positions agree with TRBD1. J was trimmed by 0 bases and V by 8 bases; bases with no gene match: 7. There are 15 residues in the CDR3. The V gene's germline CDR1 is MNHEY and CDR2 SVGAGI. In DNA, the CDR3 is TGTGCCAGCGGAGAGACAGGGATCTCTGGAAACACCATATATTTT. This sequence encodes CASGETGISGNTIYF.

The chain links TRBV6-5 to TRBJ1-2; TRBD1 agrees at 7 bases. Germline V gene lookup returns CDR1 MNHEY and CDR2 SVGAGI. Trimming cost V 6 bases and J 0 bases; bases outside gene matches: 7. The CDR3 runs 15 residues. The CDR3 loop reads CASRQGPGPNYGYTF. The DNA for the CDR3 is TGTGCCAGCAGACAGGGGCCCGGCCCTAACTATGGCTACACCTTC.

DNA for the CDR3: TGTGCCAGCAGCGTAGCAGGACAGGGGACCACCGGGGAGCTGTTTTTT. It encodes CASSVAGQGTTGELFF. The J gene is TRBJ2-2, the V gene TRBV9, with TRBD1 identical over 9 bases. J lost 4 bases, V lost 0 bases, and 4 bases had no gene match. There are 16 residues in the CDR3. The germline V gene has CDR1 SGDLS and CDR2 YYNGEE.

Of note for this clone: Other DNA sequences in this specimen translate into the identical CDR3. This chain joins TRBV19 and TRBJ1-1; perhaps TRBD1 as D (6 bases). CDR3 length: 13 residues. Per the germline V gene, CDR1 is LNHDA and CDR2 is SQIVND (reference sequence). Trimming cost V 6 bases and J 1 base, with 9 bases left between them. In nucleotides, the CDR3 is TGTGCCAGTAGCCGACAGGAGAACACTGAAGCTTTCTTT. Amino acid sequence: CASSRQENTEAFF. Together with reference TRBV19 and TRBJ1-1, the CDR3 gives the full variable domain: DGGITQSPKYLFRKEGQNVTLSCEQNLNHDAMYWYRQDPGQGLRLIYYSQIVNDFQKGDIAEGYSVSREKKESFPLTVTSAQKNPTAFYLCASSRQENTEAFFGQGTRLTVV.

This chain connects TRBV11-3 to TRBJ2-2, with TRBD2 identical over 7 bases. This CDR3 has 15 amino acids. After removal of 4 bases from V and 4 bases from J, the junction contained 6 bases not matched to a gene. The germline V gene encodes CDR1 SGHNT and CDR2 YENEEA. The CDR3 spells CASSSASGSTGELFF. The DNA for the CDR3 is TGTGCCAGCAGCTCGGCTAGCGGATCCACCGGGGAGCTGTTTTTT.